The next 14 T cell receptor beta chains were all read from a single sample in a study of identical twins. TCRdb ran MiXCR on the 5' RACE reads and lists one entry per CDR3 protein. The sample contains hundreds of thousands of distinct CDR3 sequences, over 9% of which appear only once. This same sample was also part of a study on yellow fever vaccine responses in identical twins.

Sequencing input: PBMCs. These receptor sequences come from a woman under 30 in good health.

The chain joins TRBV9 to TRBJ2-1; 8 positions agree with TRBD1. CDR3 length equals 17 residues. Germline CDR1 reads SGDLS; CDR2 reads YYNGEE. V shed 0 bases, J shed 1 base, and the junction held 6 bases outside the gene matches. DNA for the CDR3: TGTGCCAGCAGCGTAGCCTCAGGGGGCGCGTCCTACAATGAGCAGTTCTTC. Protein sequence: CASSVASGGASYNEQFF.

In its sample, this clonotype was seen many times. The chain uses TRBV28 and TRBJ2-2; D is uncertain. V gave up 6 bases and J gave up 0 bases, with 11 bases separating them. The CDR3 consists of 15 residues. Per germline, CDR1 MDHEN and CDR2 SYDVKM. The CDR3 bases are TGTGCCAGCAGCTGGACCCCCGCGAACACCGGGGAGCTGTTTTTT. The encoded protein is CASSWTPANTGELFF.

The chain couples TRBV10-3 to TRBJ1-2, with TRBD1 matching over 8 bases. From germline, CDR1 is ENHRY and CDR2 SYGVKD. J was trimmed by 1 base and V by 6 bases; bases with no gene match: 1. This CDR3 spans 13 amino acids. CDR3 in amino acids: CAIRDRDNYGYTF. As DNA, the CDR3 is TGTGCCATCAGGGACAGGGATAACTATGGCTACACCTTC.

The rearrangement joins TRBV27 to TRBJ1-5; TRBD1 matches at 8 bases. The germline V gene has CDR1 MNHEY and CDR2 SMNVEV (reference sequence). CDR3 size: 14 residues. The V and J ends lost 5 bases and 9 bases, in that order; junction bases with no gene match: 9. CDR3 sequence (DNA): TGTGCCAGCAGTCCCCGACAGGGGAATAGGCCCCAGCATTTT. It translates to CASSPRQGNRPQHF.

This clonotype occurred many times. The CDR3 protein is CASSVDPGQETQYF. The CDR3 region has the DNA TGTGCCAGCAGCGTAGATCCCGGCCAAGAGACCCAGTACTTC. The chain carries TRBV9 and TRBJ2-5; D remains unclear. This CDR3 spans 14 amino acids. V was pared by 0 bases and J by 1 base, with 7 bases between. CDR1 and CDR2 (germline): SGDLS, YYNGEE.

This clonotype was seen a few times. V gene TRBV7-9 combines with J gene TRBJ2-4; 10 nucleotides agree with TRBD2. Germline assignment: CDR1 SEHNR and CDR2 FQNEAQ (reference sequence). Trimming cost V 1 base and J 6 bases; bases outside gene matches: 6. CDR3 length equals 16 residues. The CDR3 spells CASSLGGQREGNIQYF. The CDR3 coding sequence is TGTGCCAGCAGCTTAGGAGGTCAGCGGGAGGGAAACATTCAGTACTTC.

The CDR3 DNA reads as TGTGCCAGCACTGAGCAGGGGGCACCCTCCTACGAGCAGTACTTC. This translates into CASTEQGAPSYEQYF. The rearrangement uses TRBV12-3 or TRBV12-4 and TRBJ2-7; 8 bases map to TRBD1. Trimming removed 7 bases from V and 0 bases from J; junction bases left unmatched: 8. CDR3 length equals 15 residues.

This clonotype showed up just a few times. The chain employs TRBV6-5 and TRBJ1-1, with a weak D call TRBD1 (6 bases). Germline V gene sequence: CDR1 MNHEY, CDR2 SVGAGI. V was shortened by 7 bases and J by 6 bases, with 15 bases between the two germline ends. The CDR3 consists of 13 residues. CDR3 sequence reads: CASILTGRSEAFF. In DNA form, the CDR3 reads TGTGCCAGCATTTTGACAGGACGGTCTGAAGCTTTCTTT.

The V gene is TRBV6-1, the J gene TRBJ2-2, with no clear D. The ends were cut back, 2 bases at V and 6 bases at J, with 4 bases in the middle. This CDR3 has 12 residues. Germline V lookup: CDR1 MNHNS, CDR2 SASEGT. For the CDR3, the DNA is TGTGCCAGCAGTGAATATGCCGGGGAGCTGTTTTTT. This translates into CASSEYAGELFF.

The chain carries TRBV19 and TRBJ2-7; 8 positions agree with TRBD2. With V trimmed by 5 bases and J by 2 bases, 8 bases remained unmatched. The CDR3 is made up of 15 amino acids. Germline CDR1 and CDR2: LNHDA and SQIVND (reference sequence). The CDR3 bases are TGTGCCAGTAGTCCTACTAGCGGCATAGCCTACGAGCAGTACTTC. Translating it yields CASSPTSGIAYEQYF.

On this clonotype: A clone one base away is much larger, so this may be a read error. CDR3 sequence: CASSLAGGFYGDEQFF. In DNA, the CDR3 is TGTGCCAGCAGCTTAGCGGGGGGGTTTTATGGGGATGAGCAGTTCTTC. The chain joins TRBV7-8 to TRBJ2-1, with 7 nucleotides matching TRBD2. Germline V gene lookup returns CDR1 SGHVS and CDR2 FQNEAQ. The CDR3 length is 16 residues. Losses at the gene ends were 0 bases for V and 8 bases for J; bases not matched to a gene: 10.

This clonotype was observed a few times. The chain uses TRBV20-1 and TRBJ2-3; 9 nucleotides agree with TRBD1. J was trimmed by 4 bases and V by 6 bases; bases with no gene match: 11. The CDR3 sequence is 15 residues long. Germline-derived CDR1 and CDR2 are DFQATT and SNEGSKA (reference sequence). CDR3 sequence reads: CSAPHRGQGADTQYF. The CDR3 DNA sequence: TGCAGTGCCCCGCACAGGGGGCAAGGGGCAGATACGCAGTATTTT.

The table lists this clonotype with a few counts. The rearrangement uses TRBV12-3 or TRBV12-4 and TRBJ1-2; D is possibly TRBD1 (6 bases). V lost 4 bases, J lost 8 bases, and 11 bases lay in between. The CDR3 length is 12 residues. The chain's CDR3 is CASSSGAWGYTF. As DNA, the CDR3 is TGTGCCAGCAGTTCAGGGGCTTGGGGCTACACCTTC.

This clonotype was seen a handful of times. V is TRBV5-1 and J is TRBJ2-7, with no clear D. V lost 0 bases, J lost 6 bases, and 19 bases lay in between. Germline V gene lookup returns CDR1 SGHRS and CDR2 YFSETQ. There are 16 residues in the CDR3. This CDR3 reads CASSLDPGSPGFEQYF. As DNA, the CDR3 is TGCGCCAGCAGCTTGGACCCCGGGTCCCCCGGGTTCGAGCAGTACTTC.